These 3 T cell receptor beta chains came from one sample sequenced in a study of CD8 T cells in ankylosing spondylitis. TCRdb independently ran MiXCR on the 5' RACE reads; one entry per CDR3 protein. The sample includes roughly 150,000 distinct CDR3 sequences, under 35% of them seen just once. Sequenced sample: synovial fluid, either unsorted or a sorted T cell fraction (not recorded which). The receptors stem from a male donor with ankylosing spondylitis.

The chain uses TRBV6-2 or TRBV6-3 and TRBJ2-1, with D unclear. The CDR3 has 14 amino acids. From germline, CDR1 is MNHEY and CDR2 SVGEGT. Trimming left V 7 bases short and J 6 bases short, with 16 bases between. The CDR3 region has the DNA TGTGCCAGCAAAGACATTCCGCCCCCCAATGAGCAGTTCTTC. Its protein is CASKDIPPPNEQFF.

This clonotype has only one observation. The chain carries TRBV20-1 and TRBJ2-3, with 8 positions matching TRBD2. From germline, CDR1 is DFQATT and CDR2 SNEGSKA (reference sequence). V trimming: 5 bases; J trimming: 4 bases; junction bases outside the gene matches: 8. The CDR3 is made up of 14 amino acids. The CDR3 DNA follows: TGCAGTGCTCCCGGGACTAGTAGCGCAGATACGCAGTATTTT. It codes for CSAPGTSSADTQYF.

The chain has TRBV7-9 and TRBJ1-6; no clear D. The CDR3 is made up of 13 amino acids. V dropped 1 base and J dropped 4 bases, with 2 bases sitting between them. Germline V gives CDR1 SEHNR, CDR2 FQNEAQ (reference sequence). CDR3 sequence (DNA): TGTGCCAGCAGCTTAGGGTATAATTCACCCCTCCACTTT. Translating it yields CASSLGYNSPLHF.